A selection of T cell receptor beta chains follows, all from one sample in a study of blood T cell repertoires in COVID-19. Here immunoSEQ multiplex PCR was the method, and the copy in TCRdb shows in-frame clones only, minus some. In the table there are a few hundred thousand clones, over 75% of which are singletons. Input material: PBMCs or T cells enriched from blood (not recorded which). The source is a woman between 18 and 29 years old who had recovered from COVID-19. CDR3s include the opening cysteine and the closing phenylalanine or tryptophan. Each record gives: J gene, clone size, V gene, D gene, CDR3 protein, CDR3 DNA. A D gene is named only where the DNA matches it firmly. Expanded clones get a size class; other rows say once, few or many, or leave the size out.

j_call: TRBJ2-3; clone_size: .; v_call: TRBV7-2; d_call: TRBD1; cdr3_aa: CASSLDGTGTDTQYF; cdr3_nt: TGTGCCAGCAGCTTAGACGGGACAGGGACAGATACGCAGTATTTT
j_call: TRBJ1-2; clone_size: .; v_call: TRBV29-1; d_call: TRBD1; cdr3_aa: CSVPITGTGDNGYTF; cdr3_nt: TGCAGCGTTCCCATCACCGGGACAGGGGACAATGGCTACACCTTC
j_call: TRBJ2-7; clone_size: .; v_call: TRBV10-3; d_call: TRBD1; cdr3_aa: CAISESGTEREQYF; cdr3_nt: TGTGCCATCAGTGAGTCTGGGACAGAGCGCGAGCAGTACTTC
j_call: TRBJ1-1; clone_size: .; v_call: TRBV11-2; d_call: .; cdr3_aa: CASSLTRKYTEAFF; cdr3_nt: TGTGCCAGCAGCTTGACAAGGAAGTATACTGAAGCTTTCTTT
j_call: TRBJ1-1; clone_size: few; v_call: TRBV2; d_call: .; cdr3_aa: CASTPRGNTEAFF; cdr3_nt: TGTGCCAGCACCCCCCGGGGTAATACTGAAGCTTTCTTT
j_call: TRBJ1-1; clone_size: .; v_call: TRBV6-1; d_call: .; cdr3_aa: CASSEAGNTEAFF; cdr3_nt: TGTGCCAGCAGTGAGGCAGGTAACACTGAAGCTTTCTTT
j_call: TRBJ1-6; clone_size: .; v_call: TRBV30; d_call: TRBD1; cdr3_aa: CAWRRTGASSYNSPLHF; cdr3_nt: TGTGCCTGGAGGAGGACAGGGGCGAGCTCCTATAATTCACCCCTCCACTTT
j_call: TRBJ2-4; clone_size: .; v_call: TRBV7-9; d_call: TRBD2; cdr3_aa: CASSLQAGGGNIQYF; cdr3_nt: TGTGCCAGCAGCCTACAAGCGGGGGGCGGGAACATTCAGTACTTC
j_call: TRBJ1-1; clone_size: few; v_call: TRBV3-1/TRBV3-2; d_call: TRBD1; cdr3_aa: CASSQMHRGNTEAFF; cdr3_nt: TGTGCCAGCAGCCAAATGCACAGGGGGAACACTGAAGCTTTCTTT
j_call: TRBJ2-2; clone_size: .; v_call: TRBV19; d_call: .; cdr3_aa: CASRLLDTGELFF; cdr3_nt: TGTGCCAGTAGGTTACTAGATACCGGGGAGCTGTTTTTT
j_call: TRBJ2-3; clone_size: .; v_call: TRBV24-1; d_call: .; cdr3_aa: CATSGNQGTDTQYF; cdr3_nt: TGTGCCACCAGTGGGAATCAGGGGACAGATACGCAGTATTTT
j_call: TRBJ1-3; clone_size: .; v_call: TRBV6-5; d_call: .; cdr3_aa: CASSFSPGAGNTIYF; cdr3_nt: TGTGCCAGCAGTTTTTCGCCGGGTGCTGGAAACACCATATATTTT
j_call: TRBJ2-1; clone_size: .; v_call: TRBV5-5; d_call: .; cdr3_aa: CASSLGGFYNEQFF; cdr3_nt: TGTGCCAGCAGCTTGGGAGGCTTCTACAATGAGCAGTTCTTC
j_call: TRBJ2-1; clone_size: .; v_call: TRBV4-1; d_call: TRBD2; cdr3_aa: CASSRAAGGAINEQFF; cdr3_nt: TGCGCCAGCAGCCGCGCCGCGGGGGGGGCAATAAATGAGCAGTTCTTC
j_call: TRBJ2-2; clone_size: .; v_call: TRBV6-4; d_call: .; cdr3_aa: CASSAGQPYTGELFF; cdr3_nt: TGTGCCAGCAGCGCGGGACAGCCGTACACCGGGGAGCTGTTTTTT
j_call: TRBJ2-7; clone_size: .; v_call: TRBV7-9; d_call: .; cdr3_aa: CASSLDQGYEQYF; cdr3_nt: TGTGCCAGCAGCTTAGATCAGGGCTACGAGCAGTACTTC
j_call: TRBJ1-6; clone_size: .; v_call: TRBV6-5; d_call: TRBD1; cdr3_aa: CATTPTGNSPLHF; cdr3_nt: TGTGCCACCACCCCGACAGGGAACTCACCCCTCCACTTT
j_call: TRBJ1-5; clone_size: .; v_call: TRBV19; d_call: .; cdr3_aa: CASSIVAGGGSNQPQHF; cdr3_nt: TGTGCCAGTAGTATCGTCGCGGGGGGTGGAAGCAATCAGCCCCAGCATTTT
j_call: TRBJ1-4; clone_size: .; v_call: TRBV30; d_call: .; cdr3_aa: CAWIQGSNEKLFF; cdr3_nt: TGTGCCTGGATACAGGGATCTAATGAAAAACTGTTTTTT
j_call: TRBJ1-4; clone_size: .; v_call: TRBV18; d_call: TRBD1; cdr3_aa: CASTGQGAGTNEKLFF; cdr3_nt: TGTGCCAGCACGGGACAGGGGGCCGGGACTAATGAAAAACTGTTTTTT
j_call: TRBJ2-1; clone_size: .; v_call: TRBV28; d_call: .; cdr3_aa: CASSLFGGGQNEQFF; cdr3_nt: TGTGCCAGCAGTTTATTTGGGGGGGGGCAAAATGAGCAGTTCTTC
j_call: TRBJ2-1; clone_size: .; v_call: TRBV2; d_call: TRBD2; cdr3_aa: CASMRDLAGGPRNNEQFF; cdr3_nt: TGTGCCAGCATGAGGGACTTAGCGGGGGGGCCTCGAAACAATGAGCAGTTCTTC
j_call: TRBJ1-1; clone_size: .; v_call: TRBV6-5; d_call: TRBD1; cdr3_aa: CASSYQGANTEAFF; cdr3_nt: TGTGCCAGCAGTTACCAGGGGGCGAACACTGAAGCTTTCTTT
j_call: TRBJ2-5; clone_size: .; v_call: TRBV5-1; d_call: TRBD2; cdr3_aa: CASSNIPGLAGFETQYF; cdr3_nt: TGCGCCAGCAGCAACATCCCGGGACTAGCGGGGTTTGAGACCCAGTACTTC
j_call: TRBJ1-1; clone_size: .; v_call: TRBV24-1; d_call: .; cdr3_aa: CATSDTRAGGTEAFF; cdr3_nt: TGTGCCACCAGTGATACCCGGGCCGGAGGGACTGAAGCTTTCTTT
j_call: TRBJ1-1; clone_size: .; v_call: TRBV4-1; d_call: .; cdr3_aa: CASSPIDRTEAFF; cdr3_nt: TGCGCCAGCAGCCCTATCGACAGGACTGAAGCTTTCTTT
j_call: TRBJ2-7; clone_size: .; v_call: TRBV15; d_call: .; cdr3_aa: CATSRDYYEQYF; cdr3_nt: TGTGCCACCAGCAGAGACTACTACGAGCAGTACTTC